Detailed here is one T cell receptor beta chain. Trimming removed 5 bases from V and 4 bases from J, with 11 bases in between. The germline V gene has CDR1 SQVTM and CDR2 ANQGSEA. The CDR3 length is 13 residues. Per the study methods: From reference gene primer amplification, estimates of nucleated cell counts were derived. TCRdb keeps only in-frame clones here, not all; method: immunoSEQ multiplex PCR. Clonal size and the V and J genes are those of that table, whereas D and trimming came from the DNA. Here the sample spans over 200,000 clones, about 85% being singletons. This specimen comes from a study of blood T cell repertoires in COVID-19. In the study overall: Italy, Spain and the United States were the sources of the convalescent and acute COVID-19 samples. Sources were T cells, B-cell-depleted T cells, or PBMCs; the material itself was cDNA or gDNA.

The chain has TRBV29-1 and TRBJ1-4; D is ambiguous. This TCR derives from a man aged 35-49 years with acute or convalescent COVID-19. Material for sequencing was peripheral blood. The chain's CDR3 is CSVLMSDNEKLFF. The DNA of the CDR3 is TGCAGCGTTCTGATGTCAGATAATGAAAAACTGTTTTTT.